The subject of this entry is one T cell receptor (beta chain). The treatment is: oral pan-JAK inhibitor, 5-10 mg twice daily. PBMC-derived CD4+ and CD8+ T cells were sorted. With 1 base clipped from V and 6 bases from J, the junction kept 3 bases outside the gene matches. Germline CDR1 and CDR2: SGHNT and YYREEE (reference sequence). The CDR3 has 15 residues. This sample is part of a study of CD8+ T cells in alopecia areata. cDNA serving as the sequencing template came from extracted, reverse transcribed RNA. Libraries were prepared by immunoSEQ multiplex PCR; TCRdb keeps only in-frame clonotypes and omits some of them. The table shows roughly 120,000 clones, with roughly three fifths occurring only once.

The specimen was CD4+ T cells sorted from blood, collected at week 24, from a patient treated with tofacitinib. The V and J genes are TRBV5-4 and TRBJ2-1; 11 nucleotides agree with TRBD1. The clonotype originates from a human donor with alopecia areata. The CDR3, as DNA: TGTGCCAGCAGCTTGCCGGGACAGGGGGGCAATGAGCAGTTCTTC. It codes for CASSLPGQGGNEQFF.